These T cell receptor beta chains were read from a single sample in a study of cytomegalovirus exposure and HLA in healthy donors. Clones were sequenced by immunoSEQ multiplex PCR, and TCRdb holds only the in-frame ones, with some missing. The sample has more than 110,000 clones; approximately 73% are singletons. Sequenced input: PBMCs. Every receptor here comes from a human donor in good health. CDR3s include the opening cysteine and the closing phenylalanine or tryptophan. The order of the fields is J gene, clone size, D gene, V gene, CDR3 protein, CDR3 DNA. The D gene is left open where the match is weak. Some rows have no size entry. The others give once, few or many, or a class for an expanded clone.

>TRBJ1-1|NA|TRBD1|TRBV11-3
CASSASGRGQGLAEAFF
TGTGCCAGCAGCGCGTCGGGACGCGGACAGGGTCTCGCTGAAGCTTTCTTT
>TRBJ2-1|few|TRBD2|TRBV7-9
CASSLPTSVGYNEQFF
TGTGCCAGCAGCTTACCAACTAGCGTGGGATACAATGAGCAGTTCTTC
>TRBJ2-2|NA|NA|TRBV5-4
CASSLVGVGTGELFF
TGTGCCAGCAGCTTGGTGGGAGTTGGCACCGGGGAGCTGTTTTTT
>TRBJ1-6|NA|NA|TRBV7-2
CASSYHRSSLHF
TGTGCCAGCAGCTACCACAGGTCCAGTCTCCACTTT
>TRBJ2-5|NA|NA|TRBV20-1
CSASSSETQYF
TGCAGTGCTAGTTCGTCTGAGACCCAGTACTTC
>TRBJ2-5|NA|TRBD2|TRBV7-2
CASQAGGRGTQYF
TGTGCCAGCCAAGCGGGGGGGCGTGGGACCCAGTACTTC
>TRBJ2-1|NA|TRBD2|TRBV19
CASSISAGGDNEQFF
TGTGCCAGTAGTATTAGCGCGGGAGGTGACAATGAGCAGTTCTTC
>TRBJ1-2|NA|TRBD1|TRBV5-4
CASSLGQGANYGYTF
TGTGCCAGCAGCTTGGGACAGGGGGCTAACTATGGCTACACCTTC
>TRBJ2-7|NA|NA|TRBV30
CAWSDWTGVGEQYF
TGTGCCTGGAGTGACTGGACGGGGGTAGGTGAGCAGTACTTC
>TRBJ2-3|NA|NA|TRBV5-1
CASKATTGDTQYF
TGCGCCAGCAAAGCAACTACTGGAGATACGCAGTATTTT
>TRBJ2-7|NA|TRBD2|TRBV5-1
CASSSSSGRGGEQYF
TGCGCCAGCAGCTCTTCTAGCGGGAGGGGGGGCGAGCAGTACTTC
>TRBJ2-1|NA|TRBD2|TRBV2
CASDRTSGKDEQFF
TGTGCCAGCGACAGGACTAGCGGGAAGGATGAGCAGTTCTTC
>TRBJ1-2|few|TRBD1|TRBV29-1
CSVSGGAGYTF
TGCAGCGTGTCAGGGGGCGCGGGCTACACCTTC
>TRBJ2-7|few|NA|TRBV13
CASSLSPRFKLSEQYF
TGTGCCAGCAGCTTATCCCCCAGGTTTAAGTTATCCGAGCAGTACTTC
>TRBJ1-5|NA|NA|TRBV27
CASKEGTHFPSDQPQHF
TGTGCCAGCAAGGAGGGAACCCATTTTCCTTCGGATCAGCCCCAGCATTTT
>TRBJ2-7|NA|TRBD1|TRBV2
CASSDPGTDYEQYF
TGTGCCAGCAGTGACCCCGGGACAGACTACGAGCAGTACTTC
>TRBJ2-7|NA|TRBD1|TRBV28
CASNDRGYEQYF
TGTGCCAGCAATGACAGGGGCTACGAGCAGTACTTC
>TRBJ2-7|NA|NA|TRBV1
CTSSQDQAYEQYF
TGCACCAGCAGCCAAGATCAGGCCTACGAGCAGTACTTC
>TRBJ2-3|NA|TRBD2|TRBV11-3
CASSQRLAGSTDTQYF
TGTGCCAGCAGCCAACGACTAGCGGGGTCCACAGATACGCAGTATTTT
>TRBJ1-6|NA|TRBD1|TRBV10-3
CAISVGQVDIDSPLHF
TGTGCCATCAGTGTGGGACAGGTGGATATAGATTCACCCCTCCACTTT
>TRBJ1-1|NA|NA|TRBV28
CASSLTFRGFGEAFF
TGTGCCAGCAGTTTAACCTTCAGGGGATTCGGTGAAGCTTTCTTT
>TRBJ2-7|NA|TRBD1|TRBV27
CASSLGTGGFEQYF
TGTGCCAGCAGTTTGGGGACAGGGGGTTTCGAGCAGTACTTC